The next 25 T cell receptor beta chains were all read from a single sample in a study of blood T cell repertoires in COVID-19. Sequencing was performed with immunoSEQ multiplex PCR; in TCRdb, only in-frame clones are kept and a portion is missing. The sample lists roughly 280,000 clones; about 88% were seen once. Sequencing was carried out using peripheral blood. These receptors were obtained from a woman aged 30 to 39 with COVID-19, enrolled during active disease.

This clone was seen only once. The CDR3 sequence: CASSPDGWANVLTF. The CDR3 DNA reads TGTGCCAGTAGCCCCGACGGGTGGGCCAACGTCCTGACTTTC. The genes are TRBV19 and TRBJ2-6; D gene unclear. The CDR3 sequence is 14 residues long. The germline V gene encodes CDR1 LNHDA and CDR2 SQIVND (reference sequence). V was shortened by 6 bases and J by 5 bases, with 11 bases between the two germline ends. The whole variable domain, filled in from reference TRBV19 and TRBJ2-6, reads DGGITQSPKYLFRKEGQNVTLSCEQNLNHDAMYWYRQDPGQGLRLIYYSQIVNDFQKGDIAEGYSVSREKKESFPLTVTSAQKNPTAFYLCASSPDGWANVLTFGAGSRLTVL.

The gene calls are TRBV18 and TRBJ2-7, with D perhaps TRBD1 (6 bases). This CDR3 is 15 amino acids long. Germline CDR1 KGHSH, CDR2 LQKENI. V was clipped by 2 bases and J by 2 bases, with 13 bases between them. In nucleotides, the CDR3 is TGTGCCAGCTCACCAAGGGGGACATTGACCTACGAGCAGTACTTC. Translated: CASSPRGTLTYEQYF.

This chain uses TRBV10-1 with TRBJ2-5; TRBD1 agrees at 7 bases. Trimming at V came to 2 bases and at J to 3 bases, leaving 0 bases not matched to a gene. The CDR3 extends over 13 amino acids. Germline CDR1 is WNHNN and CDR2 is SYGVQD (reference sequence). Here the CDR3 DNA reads TGCGCCAGCAGTGAGACAGGGGAAGAGACCCAGTACTTC. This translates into CASSETGEETQYF.

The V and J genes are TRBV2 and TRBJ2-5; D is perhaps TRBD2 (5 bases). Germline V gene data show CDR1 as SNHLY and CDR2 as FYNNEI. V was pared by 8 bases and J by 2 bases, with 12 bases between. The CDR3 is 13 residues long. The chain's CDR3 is CASGTRNQETQYF. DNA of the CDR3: TGTGCCAGCGGTACTAGGAATCAAGAGACCCAGTACTTC.

The CDR3 spells CASSLLGQGVNEQFF. The CDR3 DNA reads as TGTGCCAGCAGTTTATTGGGACAGGGGGTCAATGAGCAGTTCTTC. The V and J genes are TRBV28 and TRBJ2-1, with TRBD1 matching 11 bases. CDR3 length equals 15 residues. The ends lost 1 base at V and 6 bases at J; junction bases unmatched: 2. From germline, CDR1 is MDHEN and CDR2 SYDVKM. Filled out from reference TRBV28 and TRBJ2-1, the complete variable domain reads DVKVTQSSRYLVKRTGEKVFLECVQDMDHENMFWYRQDPGLGLRLIYFSYDVKMKEKGDIPEGYSVSREKKERFSLILESASTNQTSMYLCASSLLGQGVNEQFFGPGTRLTVL.

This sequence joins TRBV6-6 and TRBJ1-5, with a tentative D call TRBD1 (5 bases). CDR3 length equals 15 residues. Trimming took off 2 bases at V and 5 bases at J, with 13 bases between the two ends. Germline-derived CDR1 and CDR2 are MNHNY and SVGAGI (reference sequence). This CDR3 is CASSYGQGFDQPQHF. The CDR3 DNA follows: TGTGCCAGCAGTTACGGTCAGGGATTCGATCAGCCCCAGCATTTT.

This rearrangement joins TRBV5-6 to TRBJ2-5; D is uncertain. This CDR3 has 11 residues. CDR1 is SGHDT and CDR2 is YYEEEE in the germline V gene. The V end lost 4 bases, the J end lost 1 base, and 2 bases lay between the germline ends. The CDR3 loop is CASSRQETQYF. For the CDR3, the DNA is TGTGCCAGCAGCCGCCAAGAGACCCAGTACTTC.

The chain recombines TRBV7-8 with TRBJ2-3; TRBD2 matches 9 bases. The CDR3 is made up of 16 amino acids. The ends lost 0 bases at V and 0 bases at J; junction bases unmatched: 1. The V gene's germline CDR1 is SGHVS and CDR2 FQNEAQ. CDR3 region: CASSLATSGSTDTQYF. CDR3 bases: TGTGCCAGCAGCTTAGCCACTAGCGGGAGCACAGATACGCAGTATTTT.

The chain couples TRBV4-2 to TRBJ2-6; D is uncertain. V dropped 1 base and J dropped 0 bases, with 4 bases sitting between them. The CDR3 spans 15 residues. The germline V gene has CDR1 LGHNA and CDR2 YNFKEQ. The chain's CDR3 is CASSQGHSGANVLTF. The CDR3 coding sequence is TGTGCCAGCAGCCAAGGGCACTCTGGGGCCAACGTCCTGACTTTC.

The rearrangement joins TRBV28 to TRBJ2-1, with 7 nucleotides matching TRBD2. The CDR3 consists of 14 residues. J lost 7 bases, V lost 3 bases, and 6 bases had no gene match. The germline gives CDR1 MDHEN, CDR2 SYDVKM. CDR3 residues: CASSFAGEANEQFF. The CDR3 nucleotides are TGTGCCAGCAGTTTCGCGGGAGAAGCGAATGAGCAGTTCTTC.

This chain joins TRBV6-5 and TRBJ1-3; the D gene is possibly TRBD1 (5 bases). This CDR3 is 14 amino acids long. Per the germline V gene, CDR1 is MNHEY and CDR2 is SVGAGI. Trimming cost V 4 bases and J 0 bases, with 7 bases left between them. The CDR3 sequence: CASSSGGSGNTIYF. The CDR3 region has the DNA TGTGCCAGCAGTTCGGGGGGCTCTGGAAACACCATATATTTT.

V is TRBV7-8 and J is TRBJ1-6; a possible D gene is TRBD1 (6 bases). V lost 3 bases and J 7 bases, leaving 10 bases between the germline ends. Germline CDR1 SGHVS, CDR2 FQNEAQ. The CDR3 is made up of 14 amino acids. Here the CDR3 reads CASSFGQTNSPLHF. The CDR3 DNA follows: TGTGCCAGCAGCTTCGGACAGACGAATTCACCCCTCCACTTT.

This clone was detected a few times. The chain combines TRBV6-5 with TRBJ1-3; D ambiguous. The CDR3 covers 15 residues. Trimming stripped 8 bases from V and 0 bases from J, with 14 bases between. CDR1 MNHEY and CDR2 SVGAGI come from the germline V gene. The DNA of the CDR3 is TGTGCCAGCGGCAACAGCCCTTCCTCTGGAAACACCATATATTTT. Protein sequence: CASGNSPSSGNTIYF.

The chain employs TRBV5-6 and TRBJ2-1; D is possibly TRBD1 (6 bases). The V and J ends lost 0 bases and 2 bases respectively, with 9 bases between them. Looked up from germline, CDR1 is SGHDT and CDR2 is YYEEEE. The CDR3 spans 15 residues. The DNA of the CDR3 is TGTGCCAGCAGCTTGGAGGGGGTCCCCTACAATGAGCAGTTCTTC. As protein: CASSLEGVPYNEQFF.

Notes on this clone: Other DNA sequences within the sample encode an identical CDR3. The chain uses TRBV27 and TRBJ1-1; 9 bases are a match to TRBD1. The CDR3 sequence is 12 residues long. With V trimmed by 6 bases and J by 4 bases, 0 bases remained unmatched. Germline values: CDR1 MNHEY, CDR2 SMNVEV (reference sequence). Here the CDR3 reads CASRTGGTEAFF. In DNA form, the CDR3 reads TGTGCCAGCAGGACAGGGGGCACTGAAGCTTTCTTT.

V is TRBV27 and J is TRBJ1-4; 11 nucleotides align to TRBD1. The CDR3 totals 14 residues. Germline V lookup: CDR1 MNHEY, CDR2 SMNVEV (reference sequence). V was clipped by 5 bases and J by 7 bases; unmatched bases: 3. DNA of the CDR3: TGTGCCAGCAGTCTGGGACAGGGGGGTGAAAAACTGTTTTTT. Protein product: CASSLGQGGEKLFF.

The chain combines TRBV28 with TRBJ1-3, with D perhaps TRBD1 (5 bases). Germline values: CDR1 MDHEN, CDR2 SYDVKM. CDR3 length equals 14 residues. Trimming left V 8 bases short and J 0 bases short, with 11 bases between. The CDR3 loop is CASFDSNSGNTIYF. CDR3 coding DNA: TGTGCCAGCTTCGACAGTAACTCTGGAAACACCATATATTTT.

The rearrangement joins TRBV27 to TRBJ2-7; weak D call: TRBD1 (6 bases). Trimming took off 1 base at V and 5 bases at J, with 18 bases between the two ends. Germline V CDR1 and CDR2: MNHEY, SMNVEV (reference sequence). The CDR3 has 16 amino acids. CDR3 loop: CASSLFPQGNLDEQYF. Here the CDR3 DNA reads TGTGCCAGCAGTTTATTCCCACAGGGCAACCTGGACGAGCAGTACTTC.

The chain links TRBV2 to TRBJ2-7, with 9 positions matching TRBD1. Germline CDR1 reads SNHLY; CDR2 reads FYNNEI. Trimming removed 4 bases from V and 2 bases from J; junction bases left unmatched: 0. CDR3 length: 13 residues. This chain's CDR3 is CASSGQGAYEQYF. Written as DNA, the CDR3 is TGTGCCAGCAGTGGACAGGGGGCCTACGAGCAGTACTTC.

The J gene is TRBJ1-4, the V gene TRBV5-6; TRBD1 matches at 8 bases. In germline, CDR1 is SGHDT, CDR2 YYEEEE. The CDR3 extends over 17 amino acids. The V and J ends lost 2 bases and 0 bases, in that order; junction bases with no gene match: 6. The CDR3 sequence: CASSFLRGPSTNEKLFF. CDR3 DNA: TGTGCCAGCAGCTTTCTCAGGGGGCCTTCAACTAATGAAAAACTGTTTTTT.

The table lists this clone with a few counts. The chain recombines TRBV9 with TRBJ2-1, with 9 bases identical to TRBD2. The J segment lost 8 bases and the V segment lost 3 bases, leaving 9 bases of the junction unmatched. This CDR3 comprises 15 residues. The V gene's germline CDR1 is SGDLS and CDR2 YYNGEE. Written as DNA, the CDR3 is TGTGCCAGCAGCGGACCCGGGACTAGCTTATATGAGCAGTTCTTC. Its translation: CASSGPGTSLYEQFF.

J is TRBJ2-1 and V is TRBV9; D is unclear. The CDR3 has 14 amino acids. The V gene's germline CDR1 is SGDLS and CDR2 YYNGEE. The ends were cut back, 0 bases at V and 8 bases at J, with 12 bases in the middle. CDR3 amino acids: CASSVGLYNDEQFF. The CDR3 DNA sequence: TGTGCCAGCAGCGTAGGTCTGTACAATGATGAGCAGTTCTTC.

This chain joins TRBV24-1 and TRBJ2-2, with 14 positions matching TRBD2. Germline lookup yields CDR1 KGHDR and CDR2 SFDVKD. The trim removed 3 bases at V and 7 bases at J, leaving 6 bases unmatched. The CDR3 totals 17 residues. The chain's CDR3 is CATSDPGLAGANGELFF. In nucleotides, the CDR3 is TGTGCCACCAGTGATCCGGGACTAGCGGGAGCAAACGGGGAGCTGTTTTTT.

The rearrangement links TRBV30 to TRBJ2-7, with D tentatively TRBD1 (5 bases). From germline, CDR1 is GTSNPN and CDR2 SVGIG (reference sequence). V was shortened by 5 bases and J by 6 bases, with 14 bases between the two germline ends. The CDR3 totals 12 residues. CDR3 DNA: TGTGCCTGGGGTAAAGGGGTCCTCGAGCAGTACTTC. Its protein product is CAWGKGVLEQYF.

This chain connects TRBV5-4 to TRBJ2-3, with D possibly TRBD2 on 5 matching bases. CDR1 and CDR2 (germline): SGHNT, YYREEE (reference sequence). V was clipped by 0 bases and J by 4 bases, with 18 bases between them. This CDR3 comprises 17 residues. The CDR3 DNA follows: TGTGCCAGCAGCTTGGGAGGCGGGTCCTTACGGGCAGATACGCAGTATTTT. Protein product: CASSLGGGSLRADTQYF.